This is a list of T cell receptor beta chains from one sample in a study of shared clonotypes between healthy human individuals. Data came from immunoSEQ multiplex PCR; TCRdb stores just in-frame clones and leaves some out. The table has a few hundred thousand clones, 65% to 80% seen once. Sequenced material: PBMCs. These receptors all come from a woman aged 40 to 55 in good health. Some clones in this sample may be carry-over from other donors' samples. The conserved cysteine and the conserved F or W are not part of the CDR3 here. Each record gives: CDR3 protein, J gene, V gene.

ASSQEHLSSYEQY TRBJ2-7 TRBV4-2
ASSAWSDTQY TRBJ2-3 TRBV2
ASSGSSHRGGELF TRBJ2-2 TRBV2
ASQPGTTTEQY TRBJ2-7 TRBV6-5
ASSSLAGAEQY TRBJ2-7 TRBV27
ASSLGVGLAKNIQY TRBJ2-4 TRBV7-9
ASSPAGISGNTIY TRBJ1-3 TRBV18
AIREGHSYEQY . TRBV10-3
ASSLDRGGTDTQY TRBJ2-3 TRBV18
AWSVRLANEQF TRBJ2-1 TRBV30
ASTEGNSYEQY TRBJ2-7 TRBV28
ASSPVGEDGYT TRBJ1-2 TRBV18
ASSLGSGQF TRBJ2-1 TRBV28
ASSIDRGGGYNEQF TRBJ2-1 TRBV19
ASSLGPETWNTIY TRBJ1-3 TRBV11-3
ASSSTGKPRQETQY TRBJ2-5 TRBV5-1
ASEGDPWDNEQF TRBJ2-1 TRBV2
AISRDREAAEAF TRBJ1-1 TRBV10-3
ASSLVNSNYGYT TRBJ1-2 TRBV11-2
ASSLAPAGGSDTQY TRBJ2-3 TRBV7-2
ASSFAGDRGEQF TRBJ2-1 TRBV28
ASSIGRANVLT TRBJ2-6 TRBV19
ASSRGLASEQY TRBJ2-7 TRBV7-2
ASSLGGTGRDTQY TRBJ2-3 TRBV28
SVDGQSNQPQH TRBJ1-5 TRBV29-1
ASSLPRELGNEQY TRBJ2-7 TRBV28
ASSFPGLTFGGYT TRBJ1-2 TRBV28
ASSSNLRTYEQY TRBJ2-7 TRBV27
ASSLGASRGQETQY TRBJ2-5 TRBV5-5
SVEKRGVRETQY TRBJ2-5 TRBV29-1
ASSPGQGNTGELF TRBJ2-2 TRBV5-4
ASSPGQGAEAF TRBJ1-1 TRBV14
ASRQGFSVSKETQY TRBJ2-5 TRBV28
ATSQDKENQPQH TRBJ1-5 TRBV15
ASSLDRANTGELF TRBJ2-2 TRBV5-1
AWGTGRRTGELF TRBJ2-2 TRBV30
ASSSSTDAKNIQY TRBJ2-4 TRBV28
ASSVGGSAGDVQETQY TRBJ2-5 TRBV9
ASSEGQGWSLGETQY TRBJ2-5 TRBV7-9
ASSPLPSGGSNQPQH TRBJ1-5 TRBV7-2
ASSGTGINEQY TRBJ2-7 TRBV5-1
ASSLAASGRAYEQF TRBJ2-1 TRBV5-5
ASSFVAGGAYEQY TRBJ2-7 TRBV5-1
ASSLGGRDREQY TRBJ2-7 TRBV5-4
ASSQGGGVTEAF TRBJ1-1 TRBV14
ASSFTASSSGANVLT TRBJ2-6 TRBV5-1
AIKARGWTDTQY TRBJ2-3 TRBV10-3
ASSMRQEETQY TRBJ2-5 TRBV19
ASSDSNQPQH TRBJ1-5 TRBV25-1
ASSLARQGNYGYT TRBJ1-2 TRBV5-4
ASSKTGGASPLH TRBJ1-6 TRBV7-9
ASSRGLAGTSSYNEQF TRBJ2-1 TRBV4-1
ASSDGLAGPRDTQY TRBJ2-3 TRBV7-3
ASSERGQSFNVNQPQH TRBJ1-5 TRBV2